This TCR beta chain was found in a study of T cells in Graves' hyperthyroidism and ophthalmopathy. Overall study context: Peripheral blood was secured at the point of initial diagnosis, before any treatment.

TCR beta CDR3 regions were amplified from RNA transcripts. TCR CDR3 underwent first-round RT-PCR with the HTBI primer set. TCRdb called the multiplex PCR reads again in MiXCR, with one record for every CDR3 protein. The data show 75,000 to 100,000 distinct CDR3 sequences, with about 51% seen just once and 25% to 30% held by the top ten. Study findings and constraints: Most thyroid clonotypes that were expanded above 0.001 also turned up in blood. A 13 V-J model separated ophthalmopathy from stable hyperthyroidism.

Concerning this clonotype: Its antigen is unidentified. The missing conserved phenylalanine or tryptophan at the end of this CDR3 makes a read error likely.

The V gene end was trimmed by 4 bases and the J gene end by 7 bases; junction bases not matched to a gene: 15. Germline V gives CDR1 SQVTM, CDR2 ANQGSEA. The CDR3 consists of 17 residues. Criteria for exclusion of patients were uncontrolled infection, other autoimmune disease, pregnancy or lactation. The sample comprised blood. J is TRBJ2-7 and V is TRBV29-1; 14 positions match TRBD2. The origin of this receptor is a woman aged 40 to 49 with Graves' hyperthyroidism. The CDR3 loop reads CSVARSSTSGRAGEQYL. CDR3 DNA sequence: TGCAGCGTTGCCCGGAGTTCGACTAGCGGGAGGGCCGGTGAGCAGTACCTC.